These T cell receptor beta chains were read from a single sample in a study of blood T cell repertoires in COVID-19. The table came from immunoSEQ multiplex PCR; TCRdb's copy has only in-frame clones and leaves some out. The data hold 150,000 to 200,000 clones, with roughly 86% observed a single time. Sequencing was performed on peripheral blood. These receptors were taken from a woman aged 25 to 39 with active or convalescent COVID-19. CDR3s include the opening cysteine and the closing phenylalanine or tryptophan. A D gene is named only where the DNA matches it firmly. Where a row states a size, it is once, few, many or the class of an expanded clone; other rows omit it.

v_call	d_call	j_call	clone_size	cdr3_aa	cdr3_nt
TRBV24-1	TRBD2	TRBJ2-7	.	CATSDPAGGEGEQYF	TGTGCCACCAGTGACCCAGCGGGAGGGGAGGGAGAGCAGTACTTC
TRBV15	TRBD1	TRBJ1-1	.	CATSRDQGGAFF	TGTGCCACCAGCAGAGATCAGGGGGGAGCTTTCTTT
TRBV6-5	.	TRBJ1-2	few	CASSYRLDSPYGYTF	TGTGCCAGCAGTTACCGCCTGGACAGCCCCTATGGCTACACCTTC
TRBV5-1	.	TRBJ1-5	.	CASSVGQHSNQPQHF	TGCGCCAGCAGCGTAGGACAGCATAGCAATCAGCCCCAGCATTTT
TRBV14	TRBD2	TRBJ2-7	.	CASRVAGFGEQYF	TGTGCCAGCAGGGTAGCGGGATTTGGGGAGCAGTACTTC
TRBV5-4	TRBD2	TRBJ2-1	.	CASSAQTSGGHNEQFF	TGTGCCAGCAGCGCGCAGACTAGCGGGGGACACAATGAGCAGTTCTTC
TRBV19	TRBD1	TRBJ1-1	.	CAGSRGDNTEAFF	TGTGCCGGGAGCAGGGGGGATAACACTGAAGCTTTCTTT
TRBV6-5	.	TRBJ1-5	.	CASSWSGNQPQHF	TGTGCCAGCAGCTGGAGTGGCAATCAGCCCCAGCATTTT
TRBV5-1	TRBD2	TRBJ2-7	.	CASSPTSGSSYEQYF	TGCGCCAGCAGCCCGACTAGCGGAAGCTCCTACGAGCAGTACTTC
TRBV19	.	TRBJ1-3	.	CASSPTAGLLSGNTIYF	TGTGCCAGTAGTCCGACAGCCGGTCTCCTCTCTGGAAACACCATATATTTT
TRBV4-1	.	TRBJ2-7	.	CASSQDLTNRYEQYF	TGCGCCAGCAGCCAAGACTTGACGAACAGGTACGAGCAGTACTTC
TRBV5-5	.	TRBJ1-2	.	CASSKPLEGNHGYTF	TGTGCCAGCAGCAAACCCCTCGAGGGAAATCATGGCTACACCTTC
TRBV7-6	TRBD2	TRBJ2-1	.	CASSFYGGSSYNEQFF	TGTGCCAGCAGCTTTTACGGCGGGAGCTCCTACAATGAGCAGTTCTTC
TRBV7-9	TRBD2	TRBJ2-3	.	CASNPISGTVGTQYF	TGTGCCAGCAACCCCATTAGCGGGACTGTTGGTACGCAGTATTTT
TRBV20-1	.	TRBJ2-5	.	CSATLQETQYF	TGCAGTGCTACCCTACAAGAGACCCAGTACTTC
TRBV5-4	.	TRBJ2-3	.	CASSFTGSDTQYF	TGTGCCAGCAGCTTTACAGGGTCAGATACGCAGTATTTT
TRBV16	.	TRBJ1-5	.	CASSPGGDQPQHF	TGTGCCAGCAGCCCCGGAGGGGATCAGCCCCAGCATTTT
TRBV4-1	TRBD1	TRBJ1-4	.	CASSQERGRGREKLFF	TGCGCCAGCAGCCAGGAAAGGGGCAGGGGGCGTGAAAAACTGTTTTTT
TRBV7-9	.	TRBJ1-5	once	CASSRDGRNSNQPQHF	TGTGCCAGCAGCCGGGACGGGAGGAATAGCAATCAGCCCCAGCATTTT
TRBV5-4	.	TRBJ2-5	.	CASRPDRQETQYF	TGTGCCAGCAGGCCGGACAGACAAGAGACCCAGTACTTC
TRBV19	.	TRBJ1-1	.	CASKEGANTEAFF	TGTGCCAGTAAAGAGGGAGCGAACACTGAAGCTTTCTTT
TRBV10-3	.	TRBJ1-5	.	CAISELQNQPQHF	TGTGCCATCAGTGAGTTACAGAATCAGCCCCAGCATTTT
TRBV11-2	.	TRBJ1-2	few	CASSHTQGMTNYGYTF	TGTGCCAGCAGCCATACCCAGGGAATGACTAACTATGGCTACACCTTC
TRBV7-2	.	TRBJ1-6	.	CASSAHRNNSPLHF	TGTGCCAGCAGCGCTCACAGGAATAATTCACCCCTCCACTTT
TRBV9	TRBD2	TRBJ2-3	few	CASSVRGAAGLARPHF	TGTGCCAGCAGCGTAAGGGGGGCAGCCGGACTAGCTCGGCCACATTTT
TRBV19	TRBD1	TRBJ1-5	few	CASSGTGGGQPQHF	TGTGCCAGTAGCGGGACAGGGGGCGGTCAGCCCCAGCATTTT
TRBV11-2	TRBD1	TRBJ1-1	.	CASSAGQVREAFF	TGTGCCAGCAGCGCGGGACAGGTTCGGGAAGCTTTCTTT
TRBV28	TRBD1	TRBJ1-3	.	CASSSPGQGITGNTIYF	TGTGCCAGCAGTTCACCGGGACAGGGGATCACTGGAAACACCATATATTTT
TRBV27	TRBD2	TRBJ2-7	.	CASSLSGLAGRRYEQYF	TGTGCCAGCAGTTTGTCCGGACTAGCGGGGAGACGCTACGAGCAGTACTTC
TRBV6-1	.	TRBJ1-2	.	CASSDLQEKPYGYTF	TGTGCCAGCAGTGATTTACAGGAGAAACCCTATGGCTACACCTTC
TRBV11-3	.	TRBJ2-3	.	CASSLTGAADTQYF	TGTGCCAGCAGCTTAACAGGTGCGGCAGATACGCAGTATTTT
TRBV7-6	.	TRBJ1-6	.	CASSSGDETPNSPLHF	TGTGCCAGCAGCTCAGGGGACGAAACTCCTAATTCACCCCTCCACTTT
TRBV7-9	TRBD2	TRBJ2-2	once	CASTDLAGGPDTGELFF	TGTGCCAGCACCGACCTAGCGGGGGGGCCTGACACCGGGGAGCTGTTTTTT
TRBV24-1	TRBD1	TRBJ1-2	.	CATSDYHGTGPAIGYTF	TGTGCCACCAGTGATTACCACGGGACAGGGCCGGCTATTGGCTACACCTTC
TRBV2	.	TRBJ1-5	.	CASSEWEGSNQPQHF	TGTGCCAGCAGTGAATGGGAGGGCAGCAATCAGCCCCAGCATTTT
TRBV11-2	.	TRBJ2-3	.	CASSFRSSHQGENTQYF	TGTGCCAGCAGCTTTCGGAGTTCTCACCAGGGCGAAAATACGCAGTATTTT
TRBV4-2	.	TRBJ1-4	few	CASSQATTGGAANEKLFF	TGTGCCAGCAGCCAAGCCACAACGGGGGGGGCCGCCAATGAAAAACTGTTTTTT
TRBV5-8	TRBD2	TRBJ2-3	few	CASSSASGLGDTQYF	TGTGCCAGCAGCTCCGCTAGCGGCCTAGGAGATACGCAGTATTTT
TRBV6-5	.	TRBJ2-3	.	CASSQGHETDTQYF	TGTGCCAGCAGTCAGGGTCACGAAACAGATACGCAGTATTTT
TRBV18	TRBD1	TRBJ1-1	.	CASSSSTGWTEAFF	TGTGCCAGCTCATCATCGACAGGGTGGACTGAAGCTTTCTTT
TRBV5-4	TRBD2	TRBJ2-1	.	CASSLGSSGELRPGFF	TGTGCCAGCAGCTTGGGCTCTAGCGGGGAGTTGAGACCCGGGTTCTTC
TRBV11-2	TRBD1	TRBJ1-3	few	CASSPTGDTIYF	TGTGCCAGCTCTCCTACAGGGGACACCATATATTTT
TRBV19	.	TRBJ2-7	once	CASSIVGRSVGSYEQYF	TGTGCCAGTAGTATAGTTGGGAGGTCGGTGGGCTCCTACGAGCAGTACTTC
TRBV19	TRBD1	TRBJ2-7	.	CASSIYTGTGILLYEQYF	TGTGCCAGTAGTATCTACACCGGGACAGGCATCCTCCTTTACGAGCAGTACTTC
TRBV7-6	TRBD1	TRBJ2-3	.	CASSRGTGASTDTQYF	TGTGCCAGCAGTCGCGGAACAGGGGCTAGCACAGATACGCAGTATTTT
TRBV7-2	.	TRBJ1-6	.	CASSLRLGQEVSMTLHF	TGTGCCAGCAGCTTAAGGTTAGGGCAGGAGGTCTCCATGACCCTCCACTTT
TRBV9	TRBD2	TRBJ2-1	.	CASSAGTSGYYNEQFF	TGTGCCAGCAGCGCAGGGACTAGCGGTTACTACAATGAGCAGTTCTTC
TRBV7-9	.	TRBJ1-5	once	CASSLGGRGRLNQPQHF	TGTGCCAGCAGCTTAGGGGGCAGGGGCCGGCTCAATCAGCCCCAGCATTTT
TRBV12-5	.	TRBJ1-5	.	CASGLSGFWQPQHF	TGTGCTAGTGGTTTGTCCGGGTTTTGGCAGCCCCAGCATTTT
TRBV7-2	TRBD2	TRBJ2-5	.	CASKSRAGGLQETQYF	TGTGCCAGCAAGTCGAGAGCGGGGGGGCTCCAAGAGACCCAGTACTTC
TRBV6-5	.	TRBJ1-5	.	CASSYGSQGNQPQHF	TGTGCCAGCAGTTACGGGTCGCAGGGTAATCAGCCCCAGCATTTT
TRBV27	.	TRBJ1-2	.	CASSLGRGQAYYGYTF	TGTGCCAGCAGTTTGGGCAGGGGCCAGGCCTACTATGGCTACACCTTC
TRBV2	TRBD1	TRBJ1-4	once	CASSGTARATNEKLFF	TGTGCCAGCAGCGGGACAGCCCGTGCAACTAATGAAAAACTGTTTTTT
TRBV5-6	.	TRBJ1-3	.	CASSFGGLRTKGNTIYF	TGTGCCAGCAGCTTCGGTGGCCTACGGACTAAAGGAAACACCATATATTTT